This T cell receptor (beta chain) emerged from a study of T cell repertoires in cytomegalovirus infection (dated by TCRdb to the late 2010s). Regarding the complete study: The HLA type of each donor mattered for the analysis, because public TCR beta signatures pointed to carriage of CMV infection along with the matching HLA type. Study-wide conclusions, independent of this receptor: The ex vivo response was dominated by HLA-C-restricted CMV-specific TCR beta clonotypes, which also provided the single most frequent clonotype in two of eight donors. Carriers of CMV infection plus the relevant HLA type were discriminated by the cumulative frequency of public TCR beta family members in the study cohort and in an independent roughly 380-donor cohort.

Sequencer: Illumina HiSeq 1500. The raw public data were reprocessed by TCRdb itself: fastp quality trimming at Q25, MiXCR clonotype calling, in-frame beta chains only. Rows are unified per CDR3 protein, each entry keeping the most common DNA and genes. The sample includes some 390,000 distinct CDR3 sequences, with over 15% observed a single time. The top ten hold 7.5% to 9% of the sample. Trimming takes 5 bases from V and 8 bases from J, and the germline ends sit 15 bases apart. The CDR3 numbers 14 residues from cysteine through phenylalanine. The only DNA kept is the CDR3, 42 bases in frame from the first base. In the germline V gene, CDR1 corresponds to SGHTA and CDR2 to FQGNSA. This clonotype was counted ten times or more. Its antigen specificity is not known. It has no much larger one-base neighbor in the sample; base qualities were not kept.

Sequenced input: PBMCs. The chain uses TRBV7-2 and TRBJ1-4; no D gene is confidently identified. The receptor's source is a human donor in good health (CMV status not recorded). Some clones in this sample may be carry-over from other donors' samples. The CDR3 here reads CASSTSPREEKLFF. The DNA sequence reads TGTGCCAGCAGCACTTCACCGAGGGAAGAAAAACTGTTTTTT.